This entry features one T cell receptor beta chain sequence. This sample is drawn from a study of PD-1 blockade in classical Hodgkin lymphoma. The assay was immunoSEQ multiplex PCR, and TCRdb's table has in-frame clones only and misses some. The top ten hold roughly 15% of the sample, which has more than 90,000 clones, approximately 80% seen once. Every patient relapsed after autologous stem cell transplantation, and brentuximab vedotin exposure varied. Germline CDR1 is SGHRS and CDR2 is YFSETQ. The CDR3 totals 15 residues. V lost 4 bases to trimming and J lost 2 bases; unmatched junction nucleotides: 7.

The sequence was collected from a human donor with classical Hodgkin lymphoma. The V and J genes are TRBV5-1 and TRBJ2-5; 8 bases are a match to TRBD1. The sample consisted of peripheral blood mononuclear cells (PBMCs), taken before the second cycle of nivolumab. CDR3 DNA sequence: TGCGCCAGCAGCGGACAGGGCTGGGGGCAAGAGACCCAGTACTTC. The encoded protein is CASSGQGWGQETQYF.